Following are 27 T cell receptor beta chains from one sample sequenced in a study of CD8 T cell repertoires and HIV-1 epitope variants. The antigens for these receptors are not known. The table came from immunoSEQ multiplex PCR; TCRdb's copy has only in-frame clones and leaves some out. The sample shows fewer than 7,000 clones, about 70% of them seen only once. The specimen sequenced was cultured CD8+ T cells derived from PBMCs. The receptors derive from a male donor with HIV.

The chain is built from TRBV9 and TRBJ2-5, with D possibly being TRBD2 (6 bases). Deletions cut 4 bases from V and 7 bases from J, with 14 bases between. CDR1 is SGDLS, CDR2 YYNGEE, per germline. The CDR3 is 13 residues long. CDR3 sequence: CASSPGLEVTQYF. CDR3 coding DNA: TGTGCCAGCAGCCCGGGACTTGAGGTGACCCAGTACTTC.

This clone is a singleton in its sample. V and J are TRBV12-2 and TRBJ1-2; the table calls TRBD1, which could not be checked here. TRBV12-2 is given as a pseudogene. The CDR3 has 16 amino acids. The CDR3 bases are TGTGCAAGTCGCTTAGCGCGAGGCAGGGTGAGATGTGGCTACACCTTC. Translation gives CASRLARGRVRCGYTF.

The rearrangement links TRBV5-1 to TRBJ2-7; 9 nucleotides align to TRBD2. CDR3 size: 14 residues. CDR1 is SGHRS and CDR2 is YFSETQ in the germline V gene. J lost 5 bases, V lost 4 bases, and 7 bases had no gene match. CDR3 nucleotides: TGCGCCAGCAGCACCTTAGCGGGAGAGAACGAGCAGTACTTC. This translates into CASSTLAGENEQYF.

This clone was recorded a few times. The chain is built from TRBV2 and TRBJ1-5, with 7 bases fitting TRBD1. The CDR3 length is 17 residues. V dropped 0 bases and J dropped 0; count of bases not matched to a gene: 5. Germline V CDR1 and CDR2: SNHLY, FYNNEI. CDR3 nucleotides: TGTGCCAGCAGTGAAGCAGGGGGCCTTTATAGCAATCAGCCCCAGCATTTT. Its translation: CASSEAGGLYSNQPQHF.

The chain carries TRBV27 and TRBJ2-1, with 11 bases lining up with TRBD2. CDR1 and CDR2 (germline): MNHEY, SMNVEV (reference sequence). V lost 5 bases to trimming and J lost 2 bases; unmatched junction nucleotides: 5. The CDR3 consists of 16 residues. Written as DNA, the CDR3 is TGTGCCAGCAGTAGCACTAGCGGGAGTCCCTACAATGAGCAGTTCTTC. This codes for CASSSTSGSPYNEQFF.

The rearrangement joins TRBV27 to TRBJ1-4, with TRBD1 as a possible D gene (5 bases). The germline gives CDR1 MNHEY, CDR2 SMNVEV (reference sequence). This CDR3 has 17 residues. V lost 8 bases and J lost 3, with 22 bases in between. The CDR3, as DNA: TGTGCCAGCGCCTTTAGAGGGTTGGGACGGGCTAATGAAAAACTGTTTTTT. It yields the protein CASAFRGLGRANEKLFF.

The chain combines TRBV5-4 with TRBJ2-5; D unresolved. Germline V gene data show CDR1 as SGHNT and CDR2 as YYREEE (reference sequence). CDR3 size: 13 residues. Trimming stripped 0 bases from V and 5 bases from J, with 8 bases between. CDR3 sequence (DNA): TGTGCCAGCAGCTTGGCAGGTGGGGAGACCCAGTACTTC. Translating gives CASSLAGGETQYF.

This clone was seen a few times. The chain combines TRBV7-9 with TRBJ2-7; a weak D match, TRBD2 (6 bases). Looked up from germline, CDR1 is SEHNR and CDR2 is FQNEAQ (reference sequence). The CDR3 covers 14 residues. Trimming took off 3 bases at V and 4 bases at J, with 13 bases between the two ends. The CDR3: CASSLVQEGYEQYF. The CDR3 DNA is TGTGCCAGCAGCTTGGTCCAGGAGGGGTACGAGCAGTACTTC.

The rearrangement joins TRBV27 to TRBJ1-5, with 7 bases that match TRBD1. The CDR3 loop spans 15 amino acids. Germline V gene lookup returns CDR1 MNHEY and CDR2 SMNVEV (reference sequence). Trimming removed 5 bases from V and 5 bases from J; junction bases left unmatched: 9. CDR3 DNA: TGTGCCAGCAGTCCGACAGGGTCAACCTATCAGCCCCAGCATTTT. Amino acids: CASSPTGSTYQPQHF.

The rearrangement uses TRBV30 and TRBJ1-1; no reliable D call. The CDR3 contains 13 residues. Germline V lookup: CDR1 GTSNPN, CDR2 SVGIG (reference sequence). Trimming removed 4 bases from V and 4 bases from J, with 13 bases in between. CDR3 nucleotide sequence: TGTGCCTGGACTCAAACGGTGAGCACTGAAGCTTTCTTT. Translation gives CAWTQTVSTEAFF.

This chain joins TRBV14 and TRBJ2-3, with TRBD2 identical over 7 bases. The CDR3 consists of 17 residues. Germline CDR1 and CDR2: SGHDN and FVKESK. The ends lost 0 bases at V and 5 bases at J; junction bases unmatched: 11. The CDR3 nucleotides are TGTGCCAGCAGCCAAGATAGGAGGGAGGGCCGGGGAGATACGCAGTATTTT. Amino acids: CASSQDRREGRGDTQYF.

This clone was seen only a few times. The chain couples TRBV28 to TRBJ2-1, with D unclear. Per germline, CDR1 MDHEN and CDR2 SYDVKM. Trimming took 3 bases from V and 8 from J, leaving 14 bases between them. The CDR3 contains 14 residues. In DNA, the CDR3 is TGTGCCAGCAGTTTGAGCCCCGATAACGATGAGCAGTTCTTC. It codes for CASSLSPDNDEQFF.

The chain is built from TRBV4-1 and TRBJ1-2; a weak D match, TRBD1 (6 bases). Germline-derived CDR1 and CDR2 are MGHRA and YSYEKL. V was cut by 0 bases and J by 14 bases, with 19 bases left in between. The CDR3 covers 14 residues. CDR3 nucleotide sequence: TGCGCCAGCAGCCAAGATCGTATCCGGGACACTGCTACCTTC. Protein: CASSQDRIRDTATF.

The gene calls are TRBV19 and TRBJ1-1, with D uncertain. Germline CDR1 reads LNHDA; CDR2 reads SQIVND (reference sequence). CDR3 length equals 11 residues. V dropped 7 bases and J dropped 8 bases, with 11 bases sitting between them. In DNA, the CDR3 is TGTGCCAGTATTTCGAGCAGGGAAGCTTTCTTT. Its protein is CASISSREAFF. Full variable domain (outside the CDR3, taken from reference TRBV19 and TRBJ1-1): DGGITQSPKYLFRKEGQNVTLSCEQNLNHDAMYWYRQDPGQGLRLIYYSQIVNDFQKGDIAEGYSVSREKKESFPLTVTSAQKNPTAFYLCASISSREAFFGQGTRLTVV.

As DNA, the CDR3 is TGTGCCAGTAGCGTCCCAGACAGGGCTAACTATGGCTACACCTTC. This gives the protein CASSVPDRANYGYTF. This chain uses TRBV19 with TRBJ1-2, with 7 bases identical to TRBD1. The CDR3 contains 15 residues. Germline V gives CDR1 LNHDA, CDR2 SQIVND (reference sequence). The V gene end was trimmed by 6 bases and the J gene end by 0 bases; junction bases not matched to a gene: 7.

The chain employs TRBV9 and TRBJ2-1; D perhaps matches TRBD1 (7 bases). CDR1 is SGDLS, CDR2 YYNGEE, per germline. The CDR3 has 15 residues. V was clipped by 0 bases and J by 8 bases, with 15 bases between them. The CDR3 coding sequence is TGTGCCAGCAGCGTAGAGGGTAGCAGGGGGGATGAGCAGTTCTTC. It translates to CASSVEGSRGDEQFF. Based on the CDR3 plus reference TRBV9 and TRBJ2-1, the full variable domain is DSGVTQTPKHLITATGQRVTLRCSPRSGDLSVYWYQQSLDQGLQFLIQYYNGEERAKGNILERFSAQQFPDLHSELNLSSLELGDSALYFCASSVEGSRGDEQFFGPGTRLTVL.

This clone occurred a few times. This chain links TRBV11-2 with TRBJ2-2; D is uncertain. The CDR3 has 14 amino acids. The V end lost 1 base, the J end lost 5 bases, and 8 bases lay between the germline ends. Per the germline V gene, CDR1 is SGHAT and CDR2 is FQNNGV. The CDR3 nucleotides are TGTGCCAGCAGCTTAGTTAGGAAAACCGGGGAGCTGTTTTTT. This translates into CASSLVRKTGELFF.

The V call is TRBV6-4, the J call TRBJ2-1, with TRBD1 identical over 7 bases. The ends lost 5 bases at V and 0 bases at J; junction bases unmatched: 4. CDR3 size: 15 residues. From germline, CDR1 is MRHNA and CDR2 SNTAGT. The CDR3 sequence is CASSRDSSSYNEQFF. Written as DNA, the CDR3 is TGTGCCAGCAGTCGGGACAGTAGCTCCTACAATGAGCAGTTCTTC.

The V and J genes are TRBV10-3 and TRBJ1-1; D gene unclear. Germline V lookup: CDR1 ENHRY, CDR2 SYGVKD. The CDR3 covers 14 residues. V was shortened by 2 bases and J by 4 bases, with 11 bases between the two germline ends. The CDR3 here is CAISENFEGTEAFF. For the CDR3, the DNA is TGTGCCATCAGTGAGAACTTCGAGGGCACTGAAGCTTTCTTT.

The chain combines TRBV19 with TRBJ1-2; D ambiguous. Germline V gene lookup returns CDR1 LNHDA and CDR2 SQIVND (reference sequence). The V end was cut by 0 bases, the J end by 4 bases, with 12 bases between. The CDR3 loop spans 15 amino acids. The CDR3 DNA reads TGTGCCAGTAGTATAGATCCTTCCCAGATCTATGGCTACACCTTC. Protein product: CASSIDPSQIYGYTF.

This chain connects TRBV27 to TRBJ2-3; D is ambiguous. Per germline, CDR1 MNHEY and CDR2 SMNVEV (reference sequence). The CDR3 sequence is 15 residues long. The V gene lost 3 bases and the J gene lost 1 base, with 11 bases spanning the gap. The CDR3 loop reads CASSFSRIRTDTQYF. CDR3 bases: TGTGCCAGCAGTTTTTCTCGCATCCGCACAGATACGCAGTATTTT.

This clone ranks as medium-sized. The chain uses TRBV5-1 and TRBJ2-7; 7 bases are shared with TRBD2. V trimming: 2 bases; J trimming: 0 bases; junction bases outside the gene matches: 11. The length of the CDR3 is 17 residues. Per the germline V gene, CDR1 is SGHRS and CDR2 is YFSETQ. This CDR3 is CASSLYSGTTSSYEQYF. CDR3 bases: TGCGCCAGCAGCTTATACAGCGGGACCACAAGCTCCTACGAGCAGTACTTC.

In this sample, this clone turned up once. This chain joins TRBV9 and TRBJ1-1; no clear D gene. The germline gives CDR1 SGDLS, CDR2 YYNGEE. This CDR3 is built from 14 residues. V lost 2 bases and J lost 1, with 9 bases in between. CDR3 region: CASSVGPENTEAFF. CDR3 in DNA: TGTGCCAGCAGCGTCGGACCCGAGAACACTGAAGCTTTCTTT.

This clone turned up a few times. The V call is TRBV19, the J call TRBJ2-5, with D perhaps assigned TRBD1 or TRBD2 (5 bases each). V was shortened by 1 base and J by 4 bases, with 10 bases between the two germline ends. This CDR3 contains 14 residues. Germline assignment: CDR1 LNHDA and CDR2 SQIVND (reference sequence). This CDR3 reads CASSIGGGRETQYF. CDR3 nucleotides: TGTGCCAGTAGTATAGGTGGGGGTAGAGAGACCCAGTACTTC.

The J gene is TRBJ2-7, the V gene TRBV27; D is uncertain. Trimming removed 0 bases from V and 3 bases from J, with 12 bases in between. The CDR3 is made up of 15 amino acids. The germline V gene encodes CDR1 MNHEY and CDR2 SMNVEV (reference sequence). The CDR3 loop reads CASSLSPTDIYEQYF. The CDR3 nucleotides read TGTGCCAGCAGTTTATCCCCAACAGATATCTACGAGCAGTACTTC.

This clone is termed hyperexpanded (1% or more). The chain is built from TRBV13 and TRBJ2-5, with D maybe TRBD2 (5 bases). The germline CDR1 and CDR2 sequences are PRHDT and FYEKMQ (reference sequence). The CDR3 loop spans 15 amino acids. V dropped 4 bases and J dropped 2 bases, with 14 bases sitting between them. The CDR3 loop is CASSSAGIDQETQYF. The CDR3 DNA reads TGTGCCAGCAGCTCCGCCGGGATAGATCAAGAGACCCAGTACTTC. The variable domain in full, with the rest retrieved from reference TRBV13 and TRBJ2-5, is AAGVIQSPRHLIKEKRETATLKCYPIPRHDTVYWYQQGPGQDPQFLISFYEKMQSDKGSIPDRFSAQQFSDYHSELNMSSLELGDSALYFCASSSAGIDQETQYFGPGTRLLVL.

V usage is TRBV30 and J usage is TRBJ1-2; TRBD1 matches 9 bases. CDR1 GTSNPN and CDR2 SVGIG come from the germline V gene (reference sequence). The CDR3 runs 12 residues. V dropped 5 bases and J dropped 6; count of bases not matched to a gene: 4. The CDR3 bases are TGTGCCTGGGAAACAGGGGGCAATGGCTACACCTTC. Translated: CAWETGGNGYTF. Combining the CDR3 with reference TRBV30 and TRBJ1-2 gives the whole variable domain SQTIHQWPATLVQPVGSPLSLECTVEGTSNPNLYWYRQAAGRGLQLLFYSVGIGQISSEVPQNLSASRPQDRQFILSSKKLLLSDSGFYLCAWETGGNGYTFGSGTRLTVV.